The 28 T cell receptor beta chains given below trace back to one sample, sequenced in a study of T cells in Graves' hyperthyroidism and ophthalmopathy. Amplified regions were TCR beta CDR3 sequences from RNA transcripts. First-round RT-PCR targeting the TCR CDR3 was performed with the HTBI primer set. MiXCR was run by TCRdb on the multiplex PCR reads, yielding one entry per CDR3 protein. Counted here are 400,000 to 550,000 distinct CDR3 sequences, roughly a quarter occurring once; the ten biggest clones make up around 10%. Material for sequencing was blood. The receptors originated from a woman in her twenties or thirties with Graves' ophthalmopathy.

The chain links TRBV2 to TRBJ2-5; TRBD2 agrees at 8 bases. Germline loops: CDR1 SNHLY, CDR2 FYNNEI. The V segment lost 0 bases and the J segment 1 base; nucleotides outside the gene matches: 4. The CDR3 is 16 amino acids. CDR3 sequence: CASSEALAGGQETQYF. The CDR3 DNA reads as TGTGCCAGCAGTGAAGCGCTCGCGGGGGGCCAAGAGACCCAGTACTTC.

This clonotype was observed at least ten times. The J gene is TRBJ2-5, the V gene TRBV9; 7 nucleotides match TRBD1. The CDR3 extends over 14 amino acids. V lost 0 bases and J lost 4; bases outside the gene matches: 3. Per the germline V gene, CDR1 is SGDLS and CDR2 is YYNGEE. The DNA of the CDR3 is TGTGCCAGCAGCGTAGCACAGGGGAGAGAGACCCAGTACTTC. Translation: CASSVAQGRETQYF.

The table lists this clonotype with many counts. The chain joins TRBV12-3 or TRBV12-4 to TRBJ2-3; TRBD1 or TRBD2 may be the D gene (5 bases each). The CDR3 extends over 16 amino acids. The ends were cut back, 5 bases at V and 2 bases at J, with 17 bases in the middle. CDR3: CASSPPAAGATDTQYF. CDR3 nucleotides: TGTGCCAGCAGTCCCCCAGCTGCCGGGGCCACAGATACGCAGTATTTT.

The rearrangement links TRBV6-1 to TRBJ1-2; D is perhaps TRBD1 (5 bases). Germline values: CDR1 MNHNS, CDR2 SASEGT. The V and J ends lost 5 bases and 5 bases respectively, with 18 bases between them. CDR3 length: 15 residues. DNA of the CDR3: TGTGCCAGCAGTACACAACCCGGCTCAGGGTATGGCTACACCTTC. This gives the protein CASSTQPGSGYGYTF.

A few counts support this clonotype. The genes are TRBV6-1 and TRBJ1-3; 7 nucleotides line up with TRBD1. Trimming cost V 6 bases and J 3 bases; bases outside gene matches: 11. Germline V gene sequence: CDR1 MNHNS, CDR2 SASEGT. The CDR3 covers 16 residues. CDR3 region: CASSPLDRVGGNTIYF. For the CDR3, the DNA is TGTGCCAGCAGCCCCCTCGACAGGGTGGGTGGAAACACCATATATTTT.

The DNA of the CDR3 is TGTGCCAGCTCTTGGGGGTCCTCCAACACTGAAGCTTTCTTT. Protein sequence: CASSWGSSNTEAFF. This chain joins TRBV28 and TRBJ1-1; a weak D match, TRBD1 (5 bases). This CDR3 has 14 residues. CDR1 and CDR2 (germline): MDHEN, SYDVKM. Trimming shortened V by 8 bases and J by 2 bases, and 15 bases separated the two germline ends.

This clonotype was detected many times. The chain employs TRBV12-3 or TRBV12-4 and TRBJ2-7; no firm D call. V lost 5 bases to trimming and J lost 0 bases, with 14 bases between them. CDR3 length: 15 amino acids. CDR3: CASSPDPTGSYEQYF. DNA of the CDR3: TGTGCCAGCAGTCCGGACCCCACCGGCTCCTACGAGCAGTACTTC.

The rearrangement uses TRBV20-1 and TRBJ2-7; TRBD2 matches at 8 bases. V lost 2 bases to trimming and J lost 0 bases; unmatched junction nucleotides: 6. CDR1 and CDR2 (germline): DFQATT, SNEGSKA (reference sequence). CDR3 size: 15 residues. CDR3 sequence (DNA): TGCAGTGCTAGATCAAGGACTAGCAGCTCCTACGAGCAGTACTTC. Protein: CSARSRTSSSYEQYF.

This clonotype has ten or more counts. The chain combines TRBV19 with TRBJ2-6; no clear D. The germline CDR1 and CDR2 sequences are LNHDA and SQIVND (reference sequence). The CDR3 spans 14 residues. The ends were cut back, 6 bases at V and 4 bases at J, with 10 bases in the middle. CDR3 nucleotide sequence: TGTGCCAGTAGGGCCAGGAGCGGGGCCAACGTCCTGACTTTC. It is translated as CASRARSGANVLTF.

The sample holds many counts of this clonotype. The rearrangement uses TRBV2 and TRBJ1-2; TRBD1 aligns across 9 bases. Looked up from germline, CDR1 is SNHLY and CDR2 is FYNNEI. This CDR3 has 16 residues. J was trimmed by 5 bases and V by 1 base; bases with no gene match: 8. The CDR3 coding sequence is TGTGCCAGCAGTGAAGTGGGGGACAGGGTGGAGTATGGCTACACCTTC. Its translation: CASSEVGDRVEYGYTF.

The chain employs TRBV27 and TRBJ2-5; no definite D call. This CDR3 contains 15 residues. Trimming cost V 2 bases and J 2 bases, with 12 bases left between them. Germline values: CDR1 MNHEY, CDR2 SMNVEV (reference sequence). CDR3 sequence: CASSLNPWLQETQYF. CDR3 nucleotides: TGTGCCAGCAGTTTAAACCCCTGGCTACAAGAGACCCAGTACTTC.

Worth noting for this clonotype: This may arise from a read error, as a much more abundant clone is one base away. This sequence joins TRBV30 and TRBJ2-7; the D is unclear. There are 13 residues in the CDR3. Trimming took off 5 bases at V and 5 bases at J, with 16 bases between the two ends. Germline assignment: CDR1 GTSNPN and CDR2 SVGIG (reference sequence). CDR3: CAWGGPGIHEQYF. The DNA for the CDR3 is TGTGCCTGGGGCGGACCGGGTATCCACGAGCAGTACTTC.

This clonotype was seen a handful of times. The V call is TRBV18, the J call TRBJ1-6; D possibly corresponds to TRBD1 (5 bases). CDR1 is KGHSH and CDR2 is LQKENI in the germline V gene. There are 15 residues in the CDR3. With 5 bases removed from V and 5 bases from J, the gap between germline ends came to 13 bases. The CDR3 region is CASSERQPDNSPLHF. The CDR3 nucleotides read TGTGCCAGCTCAGAAAGACAGCCCGATAATTCACCCCTCCACTTT.

CDR3 DNA: TGTGCCAGCAGTATTCTCCCGGGTTCGGGGCCCTCCTATGGCTACACCTTC. It encodes CASSILPGSGPSYGYTF. V gene TRBV6-2 or TRBV6-3 combines with J gene TRBJ1-2; maybe TRBD1 (5 bases). Germline loops: CDR1 MNHEY, CDR2 SVGEGT. The CDR3 loop spans 17 amino acids. V lost 5 bases and J 4 bases, leaving 23 bases between the germline ends.

There are many counts of this clonotype. This chain links TRBV27 with TRBJ2-7; 8 nucleotides match TRBD1. This CDR3 has 15 residues. Germline assignment: CDR1 MNHEY and CDR2 SMNVEV (reference sequence). Trimming removed 6 bases from V and 0 bases from J; junction bases left unmatched: 7. Here the CDR3 reads CASRGTGSLSYEQYF. CDR3 nucleotides: TGTGCCAGCAGGGGGACAGGTTCCCTCTCCTACGAGCAGTACTTC.

The V gene is TRBV11-2, the J gene TRBJ2-7; TRBD1 aligns across 9 bases. Unmatched junction bases numbered 4, after V lost 4 bases and J lost 0 bases. The CDR3 loop spans 15 amino acids. Germline loops: CDR1 SGHAT, CDR2 FQNNGV. CDR3 nucleotide sequence: TGTGCCAGCAGCTGGACAGGGGTGGGCTCCTACGAGCAGTACTTC. This translates into CASSWTGVGSYEQYF.

This clonotype was seen a handful of times. The chain couples TRBV3-1 to TRBJ1-1; D is unclear. In germline, CDR1 is LGHDT, CDR2 YNNKEL (reference sequence). The CDR3 loop spans 15 amino acids. V dropped 6 bases and J dropped 0 bases, with 14 bases sitting between them. CDR3: CASSLEDEMNTEAFF. The CDR3 nucleotides read TGTGCCAGCAGTCTGGAGGATGAGATGAACACTGAAGCTTTCTTT.

This clonotype was detected ten times or more. The gene calls are TRBV19 and TRBJ1-5; TRBD1 agrees at 9 bases. Germline CDR1 reads LNHDA; CDR2 reads SQIVND (reference sequence). The CDR3 runs to 16 residues. J was trimmed by 5 bases and V by 3 bases; bases with no gene match: 8. DNA of the CDR3: TGTGCCAGTAGTATGAAAATCACAGGGGGCCATCAGCCCCAGCATTTT. It encodes CASSMKITGGHQPQHF.

This chain joins TRBV7-2 and TRBJ1-5; D may be TRBD1 (5 bases). This CDR3 region has 15 residues. Germline V lookup: CDR1 SGHTA, CDR2 FQGNSA. Trimming shortened V by 5 bases and J by 7 bases, and 18 bases separated the two germline ends. DNA for the CDR3: TGTGCCAGCAGCCCATGGGACGGCGGGGGACAGCCCCAGCATTTT. As protein: CASSPWDGGGQPQHF.

This clonotype came up a few times. An end of the junction differs from the germline gene, which may be a read error. The chain uses TRBV27 and TRBJ2-7; 7 bases are shared with TRBD2. Germline CDR1 MNHEY, CDR2 SMNVEV (reference sequence). This CDR3 has 14 residues. CDR3 loop: CASSLSGGSGEQYF. DNA of the CDR3: TGTGCCAGCAGCTTATCTGGCGGGAGCGGTGAGCAGTACTTC.

This clonotype was recorded many times. This sequence joins TRBV6-1 and TRBJ1-1, with a tentative D call TRBD1 (5 bases). V lost 1 base and J lost 0, with 6 bases in between. Germline V gives CDR1 MNHNS, CDR2 SASEGT. The CDR3 contains 14 residues. The CDR3, as DNA: TGTGCCAGCAGTGAAGTCAGGGTGAACACTGAAGCTTTCTTT. Translation: CASSEVRVNTEAFF.

Remarks on this clonotype: This sequence may be a read error, since a much larger clone differs from it by one base. The V call is TRBV6-1, the J call TRBJ1-2; TRBD1 matches at 7 bases. The CDR3 runs to 13 residues. Germline V lookup: CDR1 MNHNS, CDR2 SASEGT. DNA of the CDR3: TGTGCCAACAGTGAAGCGACAGGGCTCGGCTACACCTTC. Translating gives CANSEATGLGYTF.

A note on this clonotype: Because it lacks the conserved phenylalanine or tryptophan at the end, this CDR3 is likely a read error. The V gene is TRBV6-1, the J gene TRBJ2-5; possible D gene TRBD2, 6 bases. Germline loops: CDR1 MNHNS, CDR2 SASEGT. Trimming left V 2 bases short and J 2 bases short, with 9 bases between. This CDR3 has 14 amino acids. CDR3 DNA: TGTGCCAGCAGTGAACCGGCGGGGCAAGAGACCCAGTACTAC. Protein: CASSEPAGQETQYY.

This chain links TRBV19 with TRBJ1-1; 8 positions agree with TRBD1. V lost 3 bases to trimming and J lost 12 bases; unmatched junction nucleotides: 9. CDR3 length equals 13 residues. Germline CDR1 is LNHDA and CDR2 is SQIVND (reference sequence). CDR3: CASSITGQGITFF. The CDR3 DNA follows: TGTGCCAGTAGTATTACCGGACAGGGAATAACTTTCTTT.

This clonotype was counted a few times. CDR3 sequence reads: CASSQEDAAGGTEQYF. In DNA, the CDR3 is TGTGCCAGCAGCCAAGAGGATGCGGCGGGAGGGACAGAGCAGTACTTC. The V call is TRBV4-2, the J call TRBJ2-7; TRBD2 aligns across 9 bases. The CDR3 totals 16 residues. The junction had 10 bases not matched to a gene; V was cut back by 0 bases and J by 7 bases. Germline CDR1 LGHNA, CDR2 YNFKEQ.

This clonotype appeared a single time. The CDR3, as DNA: TGTGCCAGCAGTTACGGTCCATTTTCCTACGAGCAGTACTTC. Translating it yields CASSYGPFSYEQYF. V usage is TRBV6-2 or TRBV6-3 and J usage is TRBJ2-7; D is unresolved. The CDR3 is made up of 14 amino acids. CDR1 and CDR2 from the germline V gene are MNHEY and SVGEGT. Deletions cut 2 bases from V and 1 base from J, with 9 bases between.

The chain couples TRBV6-1 to TRBJ2-6, with TRBD1 matching 9 bases. Germline-derived CDR1 and CDR2 are MNHNS and SASEGT. The CDR3 is made up of 17 amino acids. V gave up 2 bases and J gave up 1 base; unmatched junction bases: 3. The CDR3 here is CASSERTGASGANVLTF. As DNA, the CDR3 is TGTGCCAGCAGTGAAAGGACAGGGGCTTCTGGGGCCAACGTCCTGACTTTC.

About this clonotype: No conserved phenylalanine or tryptophan is present at the end of the CDR3, so a read error is the likely explanation. The DNA is left out, because the CDR3 cannot be placed on it with certainty; the CDR3 is given as TCRdb lists it. The rearrangement links TRBV6-1 to TRBJ2-2; TRBD1, the table's D call, lacks a check against the DNA. The germline V gene has CDR1 MNHNS and CDR2 SASEGT. The CDR3 is 15 amino acids long, termini counted. The CDR3 sequence is CASRGHIANTGELCL.